These T cell receptor beta chains were read from a single sample in a study of T cell repertoires and Cas9 in healthy adults. Here immunoSEQ multiplex PCR was the method, and the copy in TCRdb shows in-frame clones only, minus some. The table has fewer than 25,000 clones, roughly 89% seen once. Material: CD4+ effector T cells (CD127+, CD25-, CD137-, CD154-) from PBMCs; culture status not recorded. These receptors all stem from a human donor in good health. Each CDR3 is given with its conserved first and last residue. The D gene is left open where the match is weak.

j_call: TRBJ2-6
d_call: -
v_call: TRBV4-2
cdr3_aa: CASSQEDSGANVLTF

j_call: TRBJ1-1
d_call: TRBD1
v_call: TRBV18
cdr3_aa: CASSPLTGEYRAFF

j_call: TRBJ2-5
d_call: -
v_call: TRBV6-1
cdr3_aa: CASTRTRGETQYF

j_call: TRBJ1-6
d_call: -
v_call: TRBV21-1
cdr3_aa: CASSKDPGKSSSYNSPLHF

j_call: TRBJ2-3
d_call: -
v_call: TRBV30
cdr3_aa: CASKEGPDTQYF

j_call: TRBJ2-7
d_call: TRBD2
v_call: TRBV7-9
cdr3_aa: CASNPAGGSEQYF

j_call: TRBJ1-2
d_call: TRBD1
v_call: TRBV18
cdr3_aa: CASSPATGGRDYGYTF

j_call: TRBJ2-5
d_call: TRBD2
v_call: TRBV7-6
cdr3_aa: CASRKGGASGYQETQYF

j_call: TRBJ1-1
d_call: -
v_call: TRBV5-1
cdr3_aa: CASSLAALLQGREGMNTEAFF

j_call: TRBJ2-5
d_call: -
v_call: TRBV5-1
cdr3_aa: CASSLGKETQYF

j_call: TRBJ2-5
d_call: -
v_call: TRBV6-5
cdr3_aa: CASSQSVIETQYF

j_call: TRBJ2-7
d_call: TRBD2
v_call: TRBV4-1
cdr3_aa: CASSQVDMGILADEQYF

j_call: TRBJ1-2
d_call: -
v_call: TRBV2
cdr3_aa: CASGGVYGYTF

j_call: -
d_call: -
v_call: TRBV6-5
cdr3_aa: CASSYSSNSYEQYF

j_call: -
d_call: TRBD1
v_call: TRBV29-1
cdr3_aa: CSVLVGTGRYEQYF

j_call: TRBJ1-5
d_call: -
v_call: TRBV7-6
cdr3_aa: CASSPGRGWNQPQHF

j_call: TRBJ2-5
d_call: -
v_call: TRBV19
cdr3_aa: CASSMGLQETQYF

j_call: TRBJ1-6
d_call: TRBD1
v_call: TRBV4-1
cdr3_aa: CASLPGTGNSPLHF

j_call: TRBJ1-2
d_call: -
v_call: TRBV28
cdr3_aa: CASSPSPGMGGYTF

j_call: TRBJ1-4
d_call: -
v_call: TRBV5-1
cdr3_aa: CASRPTVATNEKLFF

j_call: TRBJ2-1
d_call: TRBD2
v_call: TRBV11-2
cdr3_aa: CASSFLAGNYNEQFF

j_call: TRBJ1-5
d_call: -
v_call: TRBV19
cdr3_aa: CASTGGDSNQPQHF

j_call: TRBJ1-4
d_call: -
v_call: TRBV10-2
cdr3_aa: CATRGGSVGEKLFF

j_call: TRBJ2-1
d_call: -
v_call: TRBV29-1
cdr3_aa: CSVEDRANQYEQFF

j_call: TRBJ1-2
d_call: -
v_call: TRBV11-2
cdr3_aa: CASSALGKGYTF

j_call: TRBJ1-2
d_call: -
v_call: TRBV11-3
cdr3_aa: CASSQDRDYGYTF

j_call: TRBJ2-7
d_call: -
v_call: TRBV11-1
cdr3_aa: CASSLGRVSSHEQYF

j_call: TRBJ2-1
d_call: -
v_call: TRBV4-1
cdr3_aa: CASSQVGLDLLQFF

j_call: TRBJ1-6
d_call: -
v_call: TRBV5-1
cdr3_aa: CASHPADNSPLHF

j_call: TRBJ2-1
d_call: -
v_call: TRBV5-1
cdr3_aa: CASSWDKGNEQFF

j_call: TRBJ2-3
d_call: -
v_call: TRBV10-1
cdr3_aa: CASSRSDQGDTQYF

j_call: TRBJ2-5
d_call: -
v_call: TRBV19
cdr3_aa: CASSTTGIPETQYF

j_call: TRBJ2-6
d_call: -
v_call: TRBV6-5
cdr3_aa: CASSQSAGANVLTF

j_call: TRBJ2-7
d_call: TRBD2
v_call: TRBV7-2
cdr3_aa: CASSTRGTSGSYTYEQYF

j_call: TRBJ1-1
d_call: TRBD1
v_call: TRBV7-9
cdr3_aa: CASSSRQGMNTEAFF

j_call: TRBJ1-5
d_call: -
v_call: TRBV19
cdr3_aa: CASSQGTTDQPQHF

j_call: TRBJ1-6
d_call: -
v_call: TRBV28
cdr3_aa: CASNPPGQAPLHF

j_call: TRBJ2-1
d_call: TRBD2
v_call: TRBV23-1
cdr3_aa: CASSRSTGNSGLAGRHNEQFF

j_call: TRBJ2-1
d_call: TRBD2
v_call: TRBV11-3
cdr3_aa: CASSSGLAGVDEQFF

j_call: TRBJ2-2
d_call: -
v_call: TRBV19
cdr3_aa: CASSIYRPGELFF

j_call: TRBJ2-3
d_call: -
v_call: TRBV6-6
cdr3_aa: CASSYRGSADTQYF

j_call: TRBJ1-1
d_call: -
v_call: TRBV28
cdr3_aa: CASSFPEAGTGAFF

j_call: TRBJ1-2
d_call: -
v_call: TRBV7-9
cdr3_aa: CASTPGGATDYGYTF

j_call: TRBJ2-7
d_call: -
v_call: TRBV28
cdr3_aa: CASSYISGLSYEQYF

j_call: TRBJ1-5
d_call: -
v_call: TRBV7-8
cdr3_aa: CASRLGRNQPQHF

j_call: TRBJ1-4
d_call: -
v_call: TRBV5-1
cdr3_aa: CASSLGSGNPEKLFF

j_call: TRBJ1-3
d_call: -
v_call: TRBV18
cdr3_aa: CASSLVRVTGNTIYF

j_call: TRBJ2-5
d_call: TRBD2
v_call: TRBV15
cdr3_aa: CATSRESTSGGGETQYF

j_call: TRBJ1-4
d_call: -
v_call: TRBV11-3
cdr3_aa: CATPSGATNEKLFF

j_call: TRBJ1-2
d_call: -
v_call: TRBV7-8
cdr3_aa: CASSTRTDGGDGYTF

j_call: TRBJ2-1
d_call: TRBD2
v_call: TRBV28
cdr3_aa: CASSLGGRADNEQFF

j_call: TRBJ1-1
d_call: -
v_call: TRBV5-1
cdr3_aa: CASSSEPGRTEAFF